The source of this T cell receptor beta chain is a study of blood T cell repertoires in COVID-19. About the study: Specimens from acute and convalescent COVID-19 originated in the United States, Italy and Spain. The cDNA or gDNA used as material had been derived from T cells, B-cell-depleted T cells, or PBMCs.

This clone was detected only a few times. Different DNA sequences within this sample yield the same CDR3. In the authors' workflow: Researchers report that nucleated cell counts were estimated from reference gene primer amplification. Sequencing used immunoSEQ multiplex PCR; TCRdb keeps in-frame clones, though not all of them. The V and J calls and clone size were taken over from that table, and D and trimming were inferred from the DNA. The repertoire holds 250,000 to 300,000 clones, around 90% seen once, with 2.2% in the top ten. Sequenced material: peripheral blood. The source is a man aged 50 to 59 with acute or convalescent COVID-19.

The chain's CDR3 is CASSSGTSVETQYF. The CDR3 nucleotides are TGTGCCAGCAGTTCCGGGACTAGCGTTGAGACCCAGTACTTC. The chain has TRBV2 and TRBJ2-5; 10 bases map to TRBD2. The CDR3 contains 14 residues. V was pared by 5 bases and J by 5 bases, with 5 bases of the junction left unmatched. The germline V gene has CDR1 SNHLY and CDR2 FYNNEI.